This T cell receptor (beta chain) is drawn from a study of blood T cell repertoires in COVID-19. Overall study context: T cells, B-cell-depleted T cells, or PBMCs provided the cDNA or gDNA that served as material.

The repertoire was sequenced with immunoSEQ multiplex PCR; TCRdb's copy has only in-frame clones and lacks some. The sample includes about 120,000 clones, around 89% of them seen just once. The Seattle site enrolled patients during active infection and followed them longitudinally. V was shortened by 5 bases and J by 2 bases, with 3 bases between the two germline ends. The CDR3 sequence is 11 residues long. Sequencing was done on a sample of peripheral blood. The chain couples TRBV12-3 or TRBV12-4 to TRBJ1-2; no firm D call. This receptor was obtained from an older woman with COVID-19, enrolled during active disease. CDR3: CASSLNYGYTF. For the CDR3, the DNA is TGTGCCAGCAGTCTAAACTATGGCTACACCTTC.